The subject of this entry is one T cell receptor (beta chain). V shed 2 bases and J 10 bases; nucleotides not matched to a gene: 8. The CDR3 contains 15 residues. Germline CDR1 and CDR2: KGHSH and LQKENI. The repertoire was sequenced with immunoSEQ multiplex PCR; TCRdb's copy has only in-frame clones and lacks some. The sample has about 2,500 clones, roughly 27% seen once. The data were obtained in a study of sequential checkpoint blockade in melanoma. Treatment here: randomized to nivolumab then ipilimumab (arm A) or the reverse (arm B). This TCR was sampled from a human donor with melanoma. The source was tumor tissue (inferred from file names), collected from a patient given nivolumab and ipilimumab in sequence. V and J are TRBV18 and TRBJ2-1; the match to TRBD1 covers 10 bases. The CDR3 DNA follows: TGTGCCAGCTCACCAATAGGACAGGGGGTAGGAGAGCAGTTCTTC. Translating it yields CASSPIGQGVGEQFF.